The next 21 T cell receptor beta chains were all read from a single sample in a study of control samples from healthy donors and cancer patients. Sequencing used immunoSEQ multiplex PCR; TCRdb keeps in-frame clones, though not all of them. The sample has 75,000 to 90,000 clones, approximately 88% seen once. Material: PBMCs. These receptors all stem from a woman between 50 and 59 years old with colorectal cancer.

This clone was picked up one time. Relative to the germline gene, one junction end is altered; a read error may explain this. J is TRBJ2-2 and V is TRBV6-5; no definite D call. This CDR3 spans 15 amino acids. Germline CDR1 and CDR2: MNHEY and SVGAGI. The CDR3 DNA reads TGTGCCAGCAGTGACTCCCTTATCTACACCGGGGAGCTGTTTTTT. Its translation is CASSDSLIYTGELFF.

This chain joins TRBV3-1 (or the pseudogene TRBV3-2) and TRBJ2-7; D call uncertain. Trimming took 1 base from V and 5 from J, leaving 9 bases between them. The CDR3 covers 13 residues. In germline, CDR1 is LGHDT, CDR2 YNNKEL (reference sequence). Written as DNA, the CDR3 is TGTGCCAGCAGCCAAGGGCGCCGGAACGAGCAGTACGTC. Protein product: CASSQGRRNEQYV.

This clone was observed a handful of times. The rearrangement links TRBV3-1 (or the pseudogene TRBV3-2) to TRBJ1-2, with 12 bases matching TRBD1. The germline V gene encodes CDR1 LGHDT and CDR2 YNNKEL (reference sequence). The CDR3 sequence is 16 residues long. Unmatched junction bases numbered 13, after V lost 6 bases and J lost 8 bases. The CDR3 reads CASSYRTGTGGEGYTF. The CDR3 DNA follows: TGTGCCAGCAGTTACCGGACCGGGACAGGGGGCGAGGGCTACACCTTC.

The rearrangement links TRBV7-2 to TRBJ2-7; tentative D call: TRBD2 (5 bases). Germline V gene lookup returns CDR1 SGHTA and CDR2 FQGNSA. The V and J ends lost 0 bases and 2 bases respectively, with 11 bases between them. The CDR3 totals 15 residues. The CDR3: CASSLAGSAAYEQYV. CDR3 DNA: TGTGCCAGCAGCTTAGCTGGATCAGCGGCCTACGAGCAGTACGTC.

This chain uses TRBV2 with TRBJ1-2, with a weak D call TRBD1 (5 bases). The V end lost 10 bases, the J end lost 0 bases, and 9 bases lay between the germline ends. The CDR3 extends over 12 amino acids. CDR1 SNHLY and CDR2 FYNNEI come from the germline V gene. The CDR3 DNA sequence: TGTGCCATCTCAGGGACTAACTATGGCTACACCTTC. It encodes CAISGTNYGYTF.

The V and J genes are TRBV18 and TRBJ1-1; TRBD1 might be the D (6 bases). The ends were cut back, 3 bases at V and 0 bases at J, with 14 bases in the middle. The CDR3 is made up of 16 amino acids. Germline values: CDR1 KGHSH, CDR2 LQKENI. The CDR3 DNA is TGTGCCAGCTCACCGACCAGGACAGAGATGAACACTGAAGCTTTCTTT. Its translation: CASSPTRTEMNTEAFF.

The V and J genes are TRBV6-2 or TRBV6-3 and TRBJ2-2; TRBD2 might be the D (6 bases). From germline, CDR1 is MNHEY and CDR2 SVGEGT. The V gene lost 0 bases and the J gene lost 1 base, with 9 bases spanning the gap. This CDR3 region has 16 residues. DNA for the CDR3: TGTGCCAGCAGTTACTCTGGGCGGGGGAACACCGGGGAGCTGTTTTTT. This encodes CASSYSGRGNTGELFF.

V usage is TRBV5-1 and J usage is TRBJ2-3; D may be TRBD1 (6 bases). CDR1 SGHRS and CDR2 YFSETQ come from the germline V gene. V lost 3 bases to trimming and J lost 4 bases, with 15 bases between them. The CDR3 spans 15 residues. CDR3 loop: CASSSPDRPADTQYF. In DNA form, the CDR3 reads TGCGCCAGCAGCTCCCCTGACAGGCCCGCAGATACGCAGTATTTT.

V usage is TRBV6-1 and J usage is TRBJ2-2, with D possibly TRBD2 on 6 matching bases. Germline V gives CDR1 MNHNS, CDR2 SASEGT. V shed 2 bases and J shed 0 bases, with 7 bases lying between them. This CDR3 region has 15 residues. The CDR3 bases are TGTGCCAGCAGTGAAAGACTAGCGAACACCGGGGAGCTGTTTTTT. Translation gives CASSERLANTGELFF.

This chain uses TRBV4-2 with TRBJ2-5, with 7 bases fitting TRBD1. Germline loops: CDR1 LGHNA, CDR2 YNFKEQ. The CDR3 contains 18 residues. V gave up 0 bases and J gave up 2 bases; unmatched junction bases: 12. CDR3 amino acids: CASSQEREDRSAQETQYF. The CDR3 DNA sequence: TGTGCCAGCAGCCAAGAAAGAGAGGACAGGTCAGCTCAAGAGACCCAGTACTTC.

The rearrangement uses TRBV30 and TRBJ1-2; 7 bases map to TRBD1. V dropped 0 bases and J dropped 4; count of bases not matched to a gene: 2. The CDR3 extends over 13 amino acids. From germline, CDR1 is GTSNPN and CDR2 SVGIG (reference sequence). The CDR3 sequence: CAWSVEGAYGYTF. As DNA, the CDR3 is TGTGCCTGGAGTGTAGAGGGGGCCTATGGCTACACCTTC.

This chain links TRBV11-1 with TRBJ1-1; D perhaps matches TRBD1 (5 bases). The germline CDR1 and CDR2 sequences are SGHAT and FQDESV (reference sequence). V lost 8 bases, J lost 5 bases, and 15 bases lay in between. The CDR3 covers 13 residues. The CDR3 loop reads CASGSGRWTEAFF. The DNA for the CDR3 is TGTGCCAGCGGTTCGGGGCGATGGACTGAAGCTTTCTTT.

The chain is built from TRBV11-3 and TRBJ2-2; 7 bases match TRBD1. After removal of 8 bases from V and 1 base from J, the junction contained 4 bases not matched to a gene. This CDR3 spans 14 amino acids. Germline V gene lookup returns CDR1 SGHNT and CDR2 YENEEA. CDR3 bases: TGTGCCAGCTCGGGACAGAGGAACACCGGGGAGCTGTTTTTT. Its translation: CASSGQRNTGELFF. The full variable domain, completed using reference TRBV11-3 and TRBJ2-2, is EAGVVQSPRYKIIEKKQPVAFWCNPISGHNTLYWYLQNLGQGPELLIRYENEEAVDDSQLPKDRFSAERLKGVDSTLKIQPAELGDSAVYLCASSGQRNTGELFFGEGSRLTVL.

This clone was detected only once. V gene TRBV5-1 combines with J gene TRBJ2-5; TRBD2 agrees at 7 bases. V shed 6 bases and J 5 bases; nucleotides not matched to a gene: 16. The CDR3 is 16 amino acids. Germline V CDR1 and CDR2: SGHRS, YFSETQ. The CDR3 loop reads CASTPGVAGSLETQYF. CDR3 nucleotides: TGCGCCAGCACCCCCGGGGTAGCGGGTTCCCTGGAGACCCAGTACTTC.

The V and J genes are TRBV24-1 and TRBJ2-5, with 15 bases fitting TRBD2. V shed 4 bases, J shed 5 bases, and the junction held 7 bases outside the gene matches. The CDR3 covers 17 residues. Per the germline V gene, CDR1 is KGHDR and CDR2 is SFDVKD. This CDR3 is CATSDWTSGGARETQYF. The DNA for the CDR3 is TGTGCCACCAGTGACTGGACTAGCGGGGGGGCCAGGGAGACCCAGTACTTC.

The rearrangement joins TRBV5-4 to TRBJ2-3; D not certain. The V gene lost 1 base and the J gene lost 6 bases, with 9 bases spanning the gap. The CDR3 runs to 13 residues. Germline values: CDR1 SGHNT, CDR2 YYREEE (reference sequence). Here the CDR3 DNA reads TGTGCCAGCAGCTTGTACAGAACGGATACGCAGTATTTT. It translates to CASSLYRTDTQYF.

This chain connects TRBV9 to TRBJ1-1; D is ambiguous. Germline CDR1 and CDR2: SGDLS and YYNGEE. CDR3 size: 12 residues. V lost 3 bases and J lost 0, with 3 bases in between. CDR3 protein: CASSGLNTEAFF. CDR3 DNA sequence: TGTGCCAGCAGCGGATTGAACACTGAAGCTTTCTTT.

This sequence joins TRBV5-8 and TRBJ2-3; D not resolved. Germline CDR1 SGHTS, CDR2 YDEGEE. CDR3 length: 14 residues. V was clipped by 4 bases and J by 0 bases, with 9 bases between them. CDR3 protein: CASSLELSTDTQYF. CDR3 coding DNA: TGTGCCAGCAGCCTCGAACTAAGCACAGATACGCAGTATTTT.

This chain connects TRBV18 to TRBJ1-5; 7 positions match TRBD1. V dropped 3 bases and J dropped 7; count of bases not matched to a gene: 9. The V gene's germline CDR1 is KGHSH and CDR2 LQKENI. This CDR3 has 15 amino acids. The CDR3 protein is CASSPNKGAGQPQHF. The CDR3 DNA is TGTGCCAGCTCACCTAACAAGGGGGCCGGACAGCCCCAGCATTTT.

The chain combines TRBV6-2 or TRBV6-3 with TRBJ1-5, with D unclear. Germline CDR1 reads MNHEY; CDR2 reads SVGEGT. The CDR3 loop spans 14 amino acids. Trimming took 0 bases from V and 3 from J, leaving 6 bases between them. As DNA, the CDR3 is TGTGCCAGCAGTTACTCCCAGAACAATCAGCCCCAGCATTTT. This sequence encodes CASSYSQNNQPQHF.

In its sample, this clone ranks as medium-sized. In DNA form, the CDR3 reads TGTGCCAGCACCACCCGACCGGGACAGGGAAGCACCGGGGAGCTGTTTTTT. As protein: CASTTRPGQGSTGELFF. The V gene is TRBV9, the J gene TRBJ2-2; 9 bases agree with TRBD1. V lost 6 bases and J lost 4; bases outside the gene matches: 13. CDR3 length: 17 residues. The germline V gene encodes CDR1 SGDLS and CDR2 YYNGEE.